These 27 T cell receptor beta chains were sequenced from one sample in a study of vaccination effects on CD4 cells after COVID-19. Prior to sequencing, the ViraFEST assay stimulated PBMC with viral peptide pools, which expanded the antigen-specific CD4+ T cells. Once cultured for approximately ten days, the cells underwent separation to obtain CD4+ T cells. Their cognate antigens are unknown. Some clones are missing from TCRdb's copy, which holds only in-frame ones; the method was immunoSEQ multiplex PCR. The sample lists approximately 30,000 clones, roughly two thirds occurring once. The sample in question was CD4+ T cells from PBMCs cultured with HCoV-229E spike peptides, obtained before COVID-19 vaccination. These receptors originate from a human donor who received a COVID-19 vaccine.

The V gene is TRBV7-9, the J gene TRBJ1-2; D remains ambiguous. V lost 1 base and J lost 4, with 7 bases in between. Germline-derived CDR1 and CDR2 are SEHNR and FQNEAQ (reference sequence). The CDR3 consists of 13 residues. CDR3 coding DNA: TGTGCCAGCAGCTTAGACAGCACCTATGGCTACACCTTC. Translating gives CASSLDSTYGYTF.

The chain combines TRBV5-1 with TRBJ2-2, with D tentatively TRBD1 or TRBD2 (6 bases each). The V end lost 6 bases, the J end lost 0 bases, and 12 bases lay between the germline ends. The CDR3 extends over 15 amino acids. Germline CDR1 and CDR2: SGHRS and YFSETQ. The CDR3 protein is CASTEGGPNTGELFF. The CDR3 coding sequence is TGCGCCAGCACGGAGGGGGGACCGAACACCGGGGAGCTGTTTTTT.

The chain combines TRBV9 with TRBJ2-3; tentatively, D is TRBD1 or TRBD2 (5 bases each). CDR1 and CDR2 (germline): SGDLS, YYNGEE. V was trimmed by 2 bases and J by 14 bases, leaving 15 bases between them. This CDR3 is built from 12 residues. CDR3 DNA: TGTGCCAGCAGCGTCCCCGGGACCCCGCCGTATTTT. It yields the protein CASSVPGTPPYF.

This clone came up a few times. The rearrangement uses TRBV4-1 and TRBJ2-7; 15 bases fit TRBD2. There are 18 residues in the CDR3. Germline lookup yields CDR1 MGHRA and CDR2 YSYEKL. V lost 4 bases to trimming and J lost 5 bases; unmatched junction nucleotides: 12. CDR3 residues: CASSRRPGLAGGNDEQYF. CDR3 nucleotide sequence: TGCGCCAGCAGCCGTCGGCCGGGACTAGCGGGAGGTAACGACGAGCAGTACTTC.

The chain links TRBV19 to TRBJ2-1; TRBD2 might be the D (6 bases). Trimming cost V 2 bases and J 13 bases, with 18 bases left between them. In germline, CDR1 is LNHDA, CDR2 SQIVND (reference sequence). The CDR3 contains 14 residues. The CDR3 nucleotides are TGTGCCAGTAGTATATCGGGGCGGGACGTGACACAGTTCTTC. Protein product: CASSISGRDVTQFF.

The CDR3 DNA reads TGCAGCGGATCCATCGGGACAGGGGATAACGAGCAGTACTTC. It codes for CSGSIGTGDNEQYF. The chain recombines TRBV29-1 with TRBJ2-7; 10 bases are shared with TRBD1. The CDR3 is 14 residues long. The V and J ends lost 7 bases and 5 bases, in that order; junction bases with no gene match: 11. Germline CDR1 reads SQVTM; CDR2 reads ANQGSEA.

The sample holds a few counts of this clone. The rearrangement joins TRBV19 to TRBJ2-5; TRBD2 is a possible D gene (5 bases). The CDR3 is 14 residues long. Trimming took off 9 bases at V and 5 bases at J, with 19 bases between the two ends. The germline V gene encodes CDR1 LNHDA and CDR2 SQIVND (reference sequence). CDR3 amino acids: CASSPLQGSETQYF. CDR3 DNA sequence: TGTGCCAGCAGCCCCCTCCAAGGGAGTGAGACCCAGTACTTC.

The chain employs TRBV30 and TRBJ2-5; 9 nucleotides match TRBD1. Germline CDR1 reads GTSNPN; CDR2 reads SVGIG (reference sequence). The CDR3 covers 19 residues. The ends lost 4 bases at V and 1 base at J; junction bases unmatched: 19. Here the CDR3 DNA reads TGTGCCTGGACCGGGATAAGTTTGGCTAACAGGGGGCGCCAAGAGACCCAGTACTTC. It codes for CAWTGISLANRGRQETQYF.

This chain links TRBV4-3 with TRBJ1-1, with D perhaps TRBD1 (6 bases). CDR3 length: 13 residues. Germline CDR1 and CDR2: LGHNA and YSLEER. Trimming took off 4 bases at V and 7 bases at J, with 13 bases between the two ends. In nucleotides, the CDR3 is TGCGCCAGCAGCCGAGTAGGACAGATTGAAGCTTTCTTT. Protein sequence: CASSRVGQIEAFF.

This clone was seen many times. J is TRBJ1-1 and V is TRBV18, with D maybe TRBD1 (5 bases). V lost 5 bases, J lost 10 bases, and 20 bases lay in between. Germline V CDR1 and CDR2: KGHSH, LQKENI. The CDR3 consists of 14 residues. In DNA form, the CDR3 reads TGTGCCAGCTCAATCGTAGACGCGGGACCCCGAGCTTTCTTT. Its translation is CASSIVDAGPRAFF.

The rearrangement joins TRBV6-6 to TRBJ1-4; D is possibly TRBD1 (5 bases). Per the germline V gene, CDR1 is MNHNY and CDR2 is SVGAGI (reference sequence). This CDR3 has 15 amino acids. V lost 4 bases and J 2 bases, leaving 11 bases between the germline ends. CDR3 DNA: TGTGCCAGCAGTTCGTCAGGGACGACTAATGAAAAACTGTTTTTT. Its translation: CASSSSGTTNEKLFF.

This clone has only a few counts. V is TRBV18 and J is TRBJ2-5; no definite D call. This CDR3 has 13 amino acids. Germline loops: CDR1 KGHSH, CDR2 LQKENI. With 8 bases removed from V and 5 bases from J, the gap between germline ends came to 15 bases. The CDR3 here is CASHWAMGETQYF. CDR3 nucleotide sequence: TGTGCCAGCCATTGGGCTATGGGGGAGACCCAGTACTTC. Together with reference TRBV18 and TRBJ2-5, the CDR3 gives the full variable domain: NAGVMQNPRHLVRRRGQEARLRCSPMKGHSHVYWYRQLPEEGLKFMVYLQKENIIDESGMPKERFSAEFPKEGPSILRIQQVVRGDSAAYFCASHWAMGETQYFGPGTRLLVL.

This chain joins TRBV4-2 and TRBJ1-2; 8 nucleotides match TRBD1. The length of the CDR3 is 13 residues. J was trimmed by 9 bases and V by 2 bases; bases with no gene match: 5. CDR1 and CDR2 (germline): LGHNA, YNFKEQ. CDR3: CASSQLGQGSYTF. In DNA, the CDR3 is TGTGCCAGCAGCCAACTTGGACAGGGAAGCTACACCTTC.

This rearrangement joins TRBV12-3 or TRBV12-4 to TRBJ1-2; no clear D gene. The CDR3 spans 12 residues. V was cut by 3 bases and J by 8 bases, with 10 bases left in between. This CDR3 is CASSFGGVGYTF. The CDR3 bases are TGTGCCAGCAGTTTTGGCGGGGTCGGCTACACCTTC.

The chain combines TRBV5-4 with TRBJ1-1; unclear D gene. The V end lost 1 base, the J end lost 2 bases, and 12 bases lay between the germline ends. In germline, CDR1 is SGHNT, CDR2 YYREEE (reference sequence). CDR3 size: 15 residues. The CDR3 reads CASSLIGRANTEAFF. Written as DNA, the CDR3 is TGTGCCAGCAGCTTGATAGGGAGGGCTAACACTGAAGCTTTCTTT.

The V call is TRBV19, the J call TRBJ1-5, with a possible D match to TRBD1 (6 bases). V shed 3 bases and J shed 4 bases, with 13 bases lying between them. The CDR3 consists of 15 residues. Germline CDR1 LNHDA, CDR2 SQIVND (reference sequence). In DNA, the CDR3 is TGTGCCAGTAGTATGGCCCGGACAGTTAATCAGCCCCAGCATTTT. The encoded protein is CASSMARTVNQPQHF.

This clone was counted only a few times. The J gene is TRBJ1-5, the V gene TRBV10-3, with a weak D call TRBD1 (5 bases). This CDR3 comprises 13 residues. V lost 2 bases to trimming and J lost 13 bases, with 15 bases between them. CDR1 is ENHRY and CDR2 is SYGVKD in the germline V gene. The CDR3, as DNA: TGTGCCATCAGTGAGCGAGGGGCAGGAGTACAGCATTTT. It is translated as CAISERGAGVQHF.

V and J are TRBV4-2 and TRBJ2-5; TRBD2 matches 11 bases. CDR3 length equals 18 residues. Germline V lookup: CDR1 LGHNA, CDR2 YNFKEQ. Trimming at V came to 0 bases and at J to 1 base, leaving 7 bases not matched to a gene. The CDR3 bases are TGTGCCAGCAGCCAAGATTGGATAGGACTAGCGGGCCAAGAGACCCAGTACTTC. This translates into CASSQDWIGLAGQETQYF.

The rearrangement links TRBV19 to TRBJ2-3, with D possibly matching TRBD2 (5 bases). Germline-derived CDR1 and CDR2 are LNHDA and SQIVND (reference sequence). Trimming stripped 0 bases from V and 3 bases from J, with 7 bases between. The CDR3 runs 14 residues. Here the CDR3 DNA reads TGTGCCAGTAGTATAGATGGGAGAACAGATACGCAGTATTTT. It yields the protein CASSIDGRTDTQYF.

The CDR3 protein is CSASSGRPSTDTQYF. Here the CDR3 DNA reads TGCAGTGCTAGTTCGGGCAGGCCAAGCACAGATACGCAGTATTTT. V and J are TRBV20-1 and TRBJ2-3, with unresolved D. The V gene lost 3 bases and the J gene lost 0 bases, with 13 bases spanning the gap. CDR1 is DFQATT, CDR2 SNEGSKA, per germline (reference sequence). CDR3 size: 15 residues.

This chain uses TRBV7-2 with TRBJ2-2; 10 bases fit TRBD1. The J segment lost 4 bases and the V segment lost 5 bases, leaving 4 bases of the junction unmatched. This CDR3 region has 15 residues. CDR1 is SGHTA, CDR2 FQGNSA, per germline. The CDR3 is CASSPRTGGTGELFF. Written as DNA, the CDR3 is TGTGCCAGCAGCCCAAGGACAGGGGGCACCGGGGAGCTGTTTTTT.

The gene calls are TRBV11-2 and TRBJ2-1; D gene ambiguous. Germline V gene lookup returns CDR1 SGHAT and CDR2 FQNNGV. The length of the CDR3 is 14 residues. The V end lost 5 bases, the J end lost 2 bases, and 10 bases lay between the germline ends. CDR3 sequence: CASSPPPAYNEQFF. The DNA for the CDR3 is TGTGCCAGCAGCCCCCCCCCAGCCTACAATGAGCAGTTCTTC.

The chain couples TRBV30 to TRBJ2-1; D is possibly TRBD2 (6 bases). Germline CDR1 GTSNPN, CDR2 SVGIG (reference sequence). This CDR3 region has 14 residues. V lost 4 bases, J lost 6 bases, and 16 bases lay in between. In DNA form, the CDR3 reads TGTGCCTGGAATGGGGGGTATCAGGGCAATGAGCAGTTCTTC. Encoded protein: CAWNGGYQGNEQFF.

This rearrangement joins TRBV20-1 to TRBJ2-5; D gene ambiguous. Deletions cut 7 bases from V and 2 bases from J, with 8 bases between. The CDR3 runs 11 residues. The V gene's germline CDR1 is DFQATT and CDR2 SNEGSKA (reference sequence). CDR3 in DNA: TGCAGTGTTGGGCTTCAAGAGACCCAGTACTTC. Protein product: CSVGLQETQYF.

This clone was detected only a few times. V gene TRBV11-2 combines with J gene TRBJ2-7; 12 positions match TRBD2. Looked up from germline, CDR1 is SGHAT and CDR2 is FQNNGV. The trim removed 0 bases at V and 7 bases at J, leaving 4 bases unmatched. The CDR3 totals 15 residues. CDR3 in DNA: TGTGCCAGCAGCTTAGAACCTAGCGGGAGGGCGGAGCAGTACTTC. Translation gives CASSLEPSGRAEQYF.

The chain couples TRBV27 to TRBJ1-2, with a weak D call TRBD1 (6 bases). Germline-derived CDR1 and CDR2 are MNHEY and SMNVEV (reference sequence). Trimming stripped 5 bases from V and 4 bases from J, with 11 bases between. CDR3 length equals 13 residues. CDR3 DNA: TGTGCCAGCAGTCACAACAGGGTCTATGGCTACACCTTC. Protein product: CASSHNRVYGYTF.

This clone was counted a few times. The chain is built from TRBV7-2 and TRBJ2-2; D is ambiguous. The germline V gene has CDR1 SGHTA and CDR2 FQGNSA. The ends were cut back, 1 base at V and 7 bases at J, with 4 bases in the middle. The CDR3 covers 12 residues. CDR3 DNA sequence: TGTGCCAGCAGCTTAGACCTCGGGGAGCTGTTTTTT. It is translated as CASSLDLGELFF.